The T cell receptor beta chain described here comes from a study of T-cell memory formation after mild COVID-19. Broader study findings: Contracting CD4+ clones lay largely in CM and EM, with CD8+ ones residing in EMRA. Memory cells collected pre-infection included some clones that later responded, suggesting cross-reactive memory joined.

Between the trimmed V and J ends, which lost 5 bases and 0 bases, there was a span of 10 bases. The CDR3 is 14 amino acids. The germline V gene encodes CDR1 MNHEY and CDR2 SVGAGI. Concerning this clonotype: Its specificity is not known.

MiXCR, run by TCRdb on the 5' RACE reads, gives a single entry per CDR3 protein. Found here are about 180,000 distinct CDR3 sequences, around 15% of them singletons; the top ten hold roughly 2.1%. Sequenced material: PBMCs or a T cell subset sorted from them (not recorded which). This sequence was found in an adult woman who had mild COVID-19 (a few samples of this study predate the infection). Cell type and time point are not known. V usage is TRBV6-5 and J usage is TRBJ1-1, with a possible D match to TRBD1 (6 bases). The CDR3 DNA reads as TGTGCCAGCAGTACGGGGGGGCTGAACACTGAAGCTTTCTTT. This sequence encodes CASSTGGLNTEAFF.